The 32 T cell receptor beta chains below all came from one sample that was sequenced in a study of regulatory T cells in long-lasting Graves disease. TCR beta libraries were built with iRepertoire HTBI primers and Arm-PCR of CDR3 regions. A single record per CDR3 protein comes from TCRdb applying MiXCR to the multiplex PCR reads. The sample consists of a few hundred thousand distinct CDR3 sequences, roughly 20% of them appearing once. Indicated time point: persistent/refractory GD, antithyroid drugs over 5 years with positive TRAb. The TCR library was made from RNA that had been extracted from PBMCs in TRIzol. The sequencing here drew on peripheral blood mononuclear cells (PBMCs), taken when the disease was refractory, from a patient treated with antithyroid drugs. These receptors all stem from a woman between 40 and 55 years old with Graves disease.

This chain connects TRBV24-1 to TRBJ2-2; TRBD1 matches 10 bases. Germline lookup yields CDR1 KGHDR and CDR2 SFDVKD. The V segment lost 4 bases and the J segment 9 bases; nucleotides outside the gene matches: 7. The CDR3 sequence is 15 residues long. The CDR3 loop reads CATSDTRTGGRELFF. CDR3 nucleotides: TGTGCCACCAGTGACACTCGGACAGGGGGAAGGGAGCTGTTTTTT.

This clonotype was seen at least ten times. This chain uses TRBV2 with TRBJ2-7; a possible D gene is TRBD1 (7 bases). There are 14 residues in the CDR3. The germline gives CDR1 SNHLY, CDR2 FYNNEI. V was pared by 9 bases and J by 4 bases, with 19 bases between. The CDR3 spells CARGGQDYNYEQYF. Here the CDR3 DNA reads TGTGCCAGGGGAGGACAGGACTACAATTACGAGCAGTACTTC.

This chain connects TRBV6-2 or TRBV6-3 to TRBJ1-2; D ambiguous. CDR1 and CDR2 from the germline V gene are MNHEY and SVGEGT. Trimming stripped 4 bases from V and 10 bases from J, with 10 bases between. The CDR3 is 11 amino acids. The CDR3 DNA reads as TGTGCCAGCAGTTCGGGCTTTTTCTACACCTTC. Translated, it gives CASSSGFFYTF.

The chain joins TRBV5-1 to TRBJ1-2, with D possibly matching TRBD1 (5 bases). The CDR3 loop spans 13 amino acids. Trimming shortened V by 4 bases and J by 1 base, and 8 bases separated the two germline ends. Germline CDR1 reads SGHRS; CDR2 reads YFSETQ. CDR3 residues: CASSPGYNYGYTF. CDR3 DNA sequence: TGCGCCAGCAGCCCAGGGTATAACTATGGCTACACCTTC.

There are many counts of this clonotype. The CDR3 region has the DNA TGTGCCAGCAGCCGGGACAGGGGTCTACCCCAAGAGACCCAGTACTTC. Translating it yields CASSRDRGLPQETQYF. V gene TRBV28 combines with J gene TRBJ2-5; 10 positions match TRBD1. V dropped 6 bases and J dropped 1; count of bases not matched to a gene: 8. The V gene's germline CDR1 is MDHEN and CDR2 SYDVKM. The CDR3 spans 16 residues.

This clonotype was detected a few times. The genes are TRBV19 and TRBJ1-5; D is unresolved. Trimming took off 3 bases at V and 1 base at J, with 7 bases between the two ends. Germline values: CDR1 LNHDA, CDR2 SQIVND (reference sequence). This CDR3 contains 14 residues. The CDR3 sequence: CASSMSRSNQPQHF. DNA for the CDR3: TGTGCCAGTAGTATGAGTAGGAGCAATCAGCCCCAGCATTTT.

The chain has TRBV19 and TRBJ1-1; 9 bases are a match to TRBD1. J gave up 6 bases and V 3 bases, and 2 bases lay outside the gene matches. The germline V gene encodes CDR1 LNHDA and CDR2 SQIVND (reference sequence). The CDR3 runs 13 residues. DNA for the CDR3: TGTGCCAGTAGTATTACAGGGGGCTCTGAAGCTTTCTTT. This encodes CASSITGGSEAFF.

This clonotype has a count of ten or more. The CDR3: CASSFRAGSSYEQYF. The CDR3 DNA reads as TGTGCCAGCAGCTTTAGAGCGGGATCATCCTACGAGCAGTACTTC. This sequence joins TRBV7-2 and TRBJ2-7; 7 bases fit TRBD2. There are 15 residues in the CDR3. V trimming: 3 bases; J trimming: 1 base; junction bases outside the gene matches: 6. CDR1 and CDR2 from the germline V gene are SGHTA and FQGNSA.

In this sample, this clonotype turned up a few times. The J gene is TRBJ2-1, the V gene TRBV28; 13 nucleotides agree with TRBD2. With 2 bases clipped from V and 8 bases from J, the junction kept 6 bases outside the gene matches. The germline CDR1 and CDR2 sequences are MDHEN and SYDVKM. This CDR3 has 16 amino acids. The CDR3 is CASSLVGLAGADEQFF. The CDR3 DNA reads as TGTGCCAGCAGTTTAGTAGGACTAGCGGGAGCAGATGAGCAGTTCTTC.

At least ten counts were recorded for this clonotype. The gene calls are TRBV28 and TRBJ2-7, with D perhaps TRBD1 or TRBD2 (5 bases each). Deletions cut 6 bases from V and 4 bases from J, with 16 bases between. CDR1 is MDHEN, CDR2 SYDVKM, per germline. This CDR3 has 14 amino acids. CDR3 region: CASRFPGANYEQYF. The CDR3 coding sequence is TGTGCCAGCAGATTCCCCGGGGCGAATTACGAGCAGTACTTC.

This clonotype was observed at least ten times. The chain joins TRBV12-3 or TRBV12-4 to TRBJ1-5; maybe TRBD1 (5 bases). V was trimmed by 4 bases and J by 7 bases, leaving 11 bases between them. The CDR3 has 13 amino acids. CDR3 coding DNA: TGTGCCAGCAGTTCCTTACAGGAGCAGCCCCAGCATTTT. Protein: CASSSLQEQPQHF.

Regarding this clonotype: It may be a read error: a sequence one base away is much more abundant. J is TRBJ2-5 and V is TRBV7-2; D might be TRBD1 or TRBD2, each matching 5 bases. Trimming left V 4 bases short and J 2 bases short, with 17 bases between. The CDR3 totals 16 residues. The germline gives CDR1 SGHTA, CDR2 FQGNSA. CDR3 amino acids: CASSSYQGRLQETQYF. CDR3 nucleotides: TGTGCCAGCAGCTCTTATCAGGGACGCTTACAAGAGACCCAGTACTTC. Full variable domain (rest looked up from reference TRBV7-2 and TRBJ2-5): GAGVSQSPSNKVTEKGKDVELRCDPISGHTALYWYRQSLGQGLEFLIYFQGNSAPDKSGLPSDRFSAERTGGSVSTLTIQRTQQEDSAVYLCASSSYQGRLQETQYFGPGTRLLVL.

CDR3: CASRKVAGELFF. As DNA, the CDR3 is TGTGCCAGCAGAAAGGTTGCCGGGGAGCTGTTTTTT. The chain carries TRBV7-9 and TRBJ2-2; no firm D call. The V gene's germline CDR1 is SEHNR and CDR2 FQNEAQ (reference sequence). The CDR3 spans 12 residues. The V and J ends lost 6 bases and 6 bases respectively, with 8 bases between them.

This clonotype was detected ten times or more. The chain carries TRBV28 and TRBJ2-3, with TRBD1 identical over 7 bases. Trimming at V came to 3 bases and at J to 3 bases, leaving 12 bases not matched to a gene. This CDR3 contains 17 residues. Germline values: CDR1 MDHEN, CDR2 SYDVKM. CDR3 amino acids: CASSFLQGPQATDTQYF. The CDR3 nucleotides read TGTGCCAGCAGTTTTCTACAGGGGCCACAAGCAACAGATACGCAGTATTTT.

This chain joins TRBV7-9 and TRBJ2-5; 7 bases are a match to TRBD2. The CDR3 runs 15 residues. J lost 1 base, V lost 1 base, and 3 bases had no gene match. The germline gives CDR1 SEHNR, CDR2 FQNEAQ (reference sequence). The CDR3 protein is CASSLGGGFQETQYF. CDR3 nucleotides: TGTGCCAGCAGCTTAGGGGGGGGGTTCCAAGAGACCCAGTACTTC. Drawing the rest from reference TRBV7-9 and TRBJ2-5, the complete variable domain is DTGVSQNPRHKITKRGQNVTFRCDPISEHNRLYWYRQTLGQGPEFLTYFQNEAQLEKSRLLSDRFSAERPKGSFSTLEIQRTEQGDSAMYLCASSLGGGFQETQYFGPGTRLLVL.

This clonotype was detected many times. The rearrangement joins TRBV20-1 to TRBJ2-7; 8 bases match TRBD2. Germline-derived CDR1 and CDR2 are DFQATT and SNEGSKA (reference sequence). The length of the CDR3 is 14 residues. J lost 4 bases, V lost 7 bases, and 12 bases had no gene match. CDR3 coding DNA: TGCAGTGTCCCACCGGGACTAGTTGGGTACGAGCAGTACTTC. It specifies CSVPPGLVGYEQYF.

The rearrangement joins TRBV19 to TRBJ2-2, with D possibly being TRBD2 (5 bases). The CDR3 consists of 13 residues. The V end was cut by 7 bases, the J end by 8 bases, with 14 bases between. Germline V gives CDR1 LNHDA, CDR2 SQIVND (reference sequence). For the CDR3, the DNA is TGTGCCAGTATGGCAGGATGGGAGGGGGAGCTGTTTTTT. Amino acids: CASMAGWEGELFF.

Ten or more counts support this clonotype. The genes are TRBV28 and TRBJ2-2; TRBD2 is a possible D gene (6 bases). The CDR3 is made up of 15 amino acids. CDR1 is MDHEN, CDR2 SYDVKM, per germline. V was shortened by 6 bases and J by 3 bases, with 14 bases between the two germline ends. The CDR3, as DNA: TGTGCCAGCAGAGCGGGCCCCGGGGACACCGGGGAGCTGTTTTTT. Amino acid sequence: CASRAGPGDTGELFF.

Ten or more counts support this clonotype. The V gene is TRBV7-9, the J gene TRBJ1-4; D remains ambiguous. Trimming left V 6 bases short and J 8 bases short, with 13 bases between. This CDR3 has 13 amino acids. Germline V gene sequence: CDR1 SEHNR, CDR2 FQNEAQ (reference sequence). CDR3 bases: TGTGCCAGCAGTGAAGGGTGGGAGGAAAAACTGTTTTTT. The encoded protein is CASSEGWEEKLFF. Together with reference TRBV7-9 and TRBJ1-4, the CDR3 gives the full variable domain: DTGVSQNPRHKITKRGQNVTFRCDPISEHNRLYWYRQTLGQGPEFLTYFQNEAQLEKSRLLSDRFSAERPKGSFSTLEIQRTEQGDSAMYLCASSEGWEEKLFFGSGTQLSVL.

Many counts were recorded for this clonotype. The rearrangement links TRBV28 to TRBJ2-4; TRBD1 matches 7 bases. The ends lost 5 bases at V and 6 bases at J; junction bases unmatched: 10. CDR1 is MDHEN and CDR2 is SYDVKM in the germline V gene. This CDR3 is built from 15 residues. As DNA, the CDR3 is TGTGCCAGCAGTGGGACAGTAAAATGGGCAAACATTCAGTACTTC. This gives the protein CASSGTVKWANIQYF.

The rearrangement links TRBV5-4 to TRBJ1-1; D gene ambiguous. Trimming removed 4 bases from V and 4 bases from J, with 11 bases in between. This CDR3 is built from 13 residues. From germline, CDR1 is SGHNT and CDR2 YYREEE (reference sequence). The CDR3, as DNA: TGTGCCAGCAGCCTCCATGAAGGCACTGAAGCTTTCTTT. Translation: CASSLHEGTEAFF.

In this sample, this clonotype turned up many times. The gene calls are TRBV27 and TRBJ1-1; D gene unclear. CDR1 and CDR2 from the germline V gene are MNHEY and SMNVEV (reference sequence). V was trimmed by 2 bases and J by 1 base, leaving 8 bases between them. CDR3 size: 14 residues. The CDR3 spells CASSLPGGNTEAFF. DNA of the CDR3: TGTGCCAGCAGTTTACCCGGCGGGAACACTGAAGCTTTCTTT.

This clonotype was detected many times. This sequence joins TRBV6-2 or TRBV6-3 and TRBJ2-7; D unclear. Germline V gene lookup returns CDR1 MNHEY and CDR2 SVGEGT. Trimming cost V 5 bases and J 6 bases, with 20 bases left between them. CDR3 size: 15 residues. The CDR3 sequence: CASSSHSGRRGEQYF. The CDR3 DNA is TGTGCCAGCAGTAGCCATTCCGGTCGAAGAGGCGAGCAGTACTTC.

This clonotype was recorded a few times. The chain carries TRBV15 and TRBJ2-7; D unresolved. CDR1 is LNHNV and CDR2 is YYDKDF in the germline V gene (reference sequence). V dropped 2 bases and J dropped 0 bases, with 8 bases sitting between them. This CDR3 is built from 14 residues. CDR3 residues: CATSRSEGSYEQYF. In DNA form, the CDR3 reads TGTGCCACCAGCAGAAGCGAAGGCTCCTACGAGCAGTACTTC.

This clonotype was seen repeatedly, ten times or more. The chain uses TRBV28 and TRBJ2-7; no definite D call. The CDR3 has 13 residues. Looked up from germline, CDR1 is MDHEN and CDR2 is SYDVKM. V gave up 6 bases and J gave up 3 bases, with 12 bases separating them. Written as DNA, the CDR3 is TGTGCCAGCAGAACAGCCCTACGCTACGAGCAGTACTTC. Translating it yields CASRTALRYEQYF. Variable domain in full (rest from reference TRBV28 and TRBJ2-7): DVKVTQSSRYLVKRTGEKVFLECVQDMDHENMFWYRQDPGLGLRLIYFSYDVKMKEKGDIPEGYSVSREKKERFSLILESASTNQTSMYLCASRTALRYEQYFGPGTRLTVT.

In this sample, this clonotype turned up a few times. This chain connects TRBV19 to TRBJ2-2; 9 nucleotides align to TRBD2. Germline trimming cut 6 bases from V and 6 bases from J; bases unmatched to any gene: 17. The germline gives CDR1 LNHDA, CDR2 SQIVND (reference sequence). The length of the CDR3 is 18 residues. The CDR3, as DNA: TGTGCCAGTAGCAATAATAAGGCGTGGCGGGAGGGCGCCGGGGAGCTGTTTTTT. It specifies CASSNNKAWREGAGELFF.

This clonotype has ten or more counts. The chain's CDR3 is CASSTVWAYEQYF. The CDR3, as DNA: TGTGCCAGCAGCACGGTATGGGCCTACGAGCAGTACTTC. This sequence joins TRBV5-6 and TRBJ2-7, with D unclear. CDR1 SGHDT and CDR2 YYEEEE come from the germline V gene. The CDR3 covers 13 residues. Deletions cut 4 bases from V and 2 bases from J, with 10 bases between.

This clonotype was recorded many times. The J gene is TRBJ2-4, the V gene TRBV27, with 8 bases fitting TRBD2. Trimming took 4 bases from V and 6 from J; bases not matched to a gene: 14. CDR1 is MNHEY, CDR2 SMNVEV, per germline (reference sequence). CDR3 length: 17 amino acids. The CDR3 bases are TGTGCCAGCAGTTCCCCCCAACGGGAGGGCCTGAGAAACATTCAGTACTTC. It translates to CASSSPQREGLRNIQYF.

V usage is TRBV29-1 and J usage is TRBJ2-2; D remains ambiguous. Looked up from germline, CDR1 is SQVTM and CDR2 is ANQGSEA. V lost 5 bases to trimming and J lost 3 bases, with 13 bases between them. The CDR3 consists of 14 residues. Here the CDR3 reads CSVRGGVDTGELFF. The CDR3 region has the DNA TGCAGCGTTCGCGGTGGTGTTGACACCGGGGAGCTGTTTTTT.

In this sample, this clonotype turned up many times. The CDR3 DNA is TGTGCCAGCAGTTTTTCTACCCGGGCCCCCCGGGAGACCCAGTACTTC. This translates into CASSFSTRAPRETQYF. The chain joins TRBV28 to TRBJ2-5; D is undetermined. The CDR3 covers 16 residues. Trimming stripped 3 bases from V and 5 bases from J, with 19 bases between. The germline CDR1 and CDR2 sequences are MDHEN and SYDVKM.

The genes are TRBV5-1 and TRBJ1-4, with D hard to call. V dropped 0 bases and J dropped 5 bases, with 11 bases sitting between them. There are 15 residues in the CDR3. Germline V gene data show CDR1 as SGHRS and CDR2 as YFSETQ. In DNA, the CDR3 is TGCGCCAGCAGCTTGGGTTCTGTGACGAATGAAAAACTGTTTTTT. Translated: CASSLGSVTNEKLFF.

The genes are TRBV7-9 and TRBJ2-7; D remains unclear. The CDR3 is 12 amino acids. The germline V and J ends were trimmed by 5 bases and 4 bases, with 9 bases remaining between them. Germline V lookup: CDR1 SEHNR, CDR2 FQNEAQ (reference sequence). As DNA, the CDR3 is TGTGCCAGCAGCATCCTCGTATACGAGCAGTACTTC. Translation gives CASSILVYEQYF.